Each of the 30 T cell receptor beta chains below was sequenced from the same sample in a study of CD4 T cells in relation to SARS-CoV-2 and coronaviruses. The unexposed donors gave CD4+ T cells in about 2010-2019, prior to COVID-19. After ten to eleven days of culture, CD4+ T cells were isolated. Antigens for these TCRs are unknown. Using immunoSEQ multiplex PCR, the repertoire was profiled, and TCRdb retains in-frame clones only, with some absent. The sample lists under 25,000 clones; 76% were seen once. The sequencing sample was made of CD4+ T cells from PBMCs, cultured in vitro. Source of these receptors: a human donor in good health.

The gene calls are TRBV10-3 and TRBJ2-7; the D gene is possibly TRBD2 (6 bases). Germline V lookup: CDR1 ENHRY, CDR2 SYGVKD. The V and J ends lost 10 bases and 2 bases respectively, with 12 bases between them. The CDR3 length is 12 residues. The chain's CDR3 is CASGTDTYEQYF. DNA for the CDR3: TGTGCCAGCGGGACGGATACCTACGAGCAGTACTTC.

This clone was seen a single time. The chain uses TRBV7-2 and TRBJ2-1; 9 nucleotides match TRBD2. The germline V gene encodes CDR1 SGHTA and CDR2 FQGNSA. J was trimmed by 7 bases and V by 4 bases; bases with no gene match: 5. This CDR3 spans 14 amino acids. The CDR3 DNA sequence: TGTGCCAGCAGCTCCTGGACTAGCGAAAATGAGCAGTTCTTC. It encodes CASSSWTSENEQFF.

This clone was found once. This chain joins TRBV4-3 and TRBJ1-1, with D possibly TRBD1 on 6 matching bases. Trimming stripped 0 bases from V and 1 base from J, with 12 bases between. This CDR3 region has 16 residues. Per the germline V gene, CDR1 is LGHNA and CDR2 is YSLEER. The CDR3 is CASSQDLGARNTEAFF. The CDR3 region has the DNA TGCGCCAGCAGCCAAGATTTGGGGGCGCGGAACACTGAAGCTTTCTTT.

The chain carries TRBV10-3 and TRBJ1-1; D possibly corresponds to TRBD1 (6 bases). The CDR3 sequence is 15 residues long. Germline V gene lookup returns CDR1 ENHRY and CDR2 SYGVKD. V gave up 6 bases and J gave up 1 base, with 15 bases separating them. CDR3 sequence (DNA): TGTGCCATCAGCGATGAGGCGGGACAGAACACTGAAGCTTTCTTT. This translates into CAISDEAGQNTEAFF.

CDR3 in DNA: TGTGCCAGCGTAAGGGGAACTATGAATGGCTACACCTTC. The encoded protein is CASVRGTMNGYTF. The genes are TRBV6-5 and TRBJ1-2; the D gene is possibly TRBD1 (5 bases). Germline V lookup: CDR1 MNHEY, CDR2 SVGAGI. The CDR3 runs to 13 residues. The V and J ends lost 8 bases and 6 bases respectively, with 16 bases between them.

This rearrangement joins TRBV4-1 to TRBJ1-1; D might be TRBD1 (6 bases). The CDR3 runs 17 residues. The germline gives CDR1 MGHRA, CDR2 YSYEKL. V was pared by 3 bases and J by 0 bases, with 17 bases between. In nucleotides, the CDR3 is TGCGCCAGCAGCCACGACAGGTTCCCGGACGTGAACACTGAAGCTTTCTTT. The encoded protein is CASSHDRFPDVNTEAFF.

This chain joins TRBV4-3 and TRBJ2-2; D not certain. V was shortened by 1 base and J by 3 bases, with 9 bases between the two germline ends. Germline CDR1 LGHNA, CDR2 YSLEER. The CDR3 has 15 residues. The CDR3 region has the DNA TGCGCCAGCAGCCAAGGACCCAAGCACACCGGGGAGCTGTTTTTT. Translated, it gives CASSQGPKHTGELFF.

In this sample, this clone turned up a few times. The chain carries TRBV30 and TRBJ1-5, with no clear D. Germline values: CDR1 GTSNPN, CDR2 SVGIG (reference sequence). Trimming removed 1 base from V and 1 base from J, with 5 bases in between. The CDR3 spans 13 residues. CDR3 DNA sequence: TGTGCCTGGAGTGCGGCAAGCAATCAGCCCCAGCATTTT. This gives the protein CAWSAASNQPQHF.

The chain employs TRBV6-5 and TRBJ2-2; no clear D gene. Trimming shortened V by 7 bases and J by 5 bases, and 8 bases separated the two germline ends. Per germline, CDR1 MNHEY and CDR2 SVGAGI. This CDR3 has 12 amino acids. CDR3 amino acids: CASTKSTGELFF. CDR3 DNA sequence: TGTGCCAGCACAAAGTCTACCGGGGAGCTGTTTTTT.

The chain is built from TRBV5-4 and TRBJ2-2; 9 bases agree with TRBD1. Trimming cost V 4 bases and J 6 bases; bases outside gene matches: 7. The CDR3 has 15 amino acids. The germline gives CDR1 SGHNT, CDR2 YYREEE (reference sequence). The CDR3 protein is CASSPGTGRAGELFF. The CDR3 DNA sequence: TGTGCCAGCAGCCCGGGGACAGGGAGGGCCGGGGAGCTGTTTTTT. The complete variable domain, with remaining parts taken from reference TRBV5-4 and TRBJ2-2, reads ETGVTQSPTHLIKTRGQQVTLRCSSQSGHNTVSWYQQALGQGPQFIFQYYREEENGRGNFPPRFSGLQFPNYSSELNVNALELDDSALYLCASSPGTGRAGELFFGEGSRLTVL.

For the CDR3, the DNA is TGTGCCAGCAGCTCGGACGGATACACCGGGGAGCTGTTTTTT. Translating it yields CASSSDGYTGELFF. The chain couples TRBV7-9 to TRBJ2-2; D unclear. This CDR3 contains 14 residues. V was trimmed by 4 bases and J by 3 bases, leaving 9 bases between them. Germline CDR1 SEHNR, CDR2 FQNEAQ (reference sequence).

J is TRBJ1-6 and V is TRBV5-1; D call uncertain. Germline V gene lookup returns CDR1 SGHRS and CDR2 YFSETQ. This CDR3 has 13 residues. Trimming pared 5 bases from V and 10 bases from J, leaving 13 bases between. The DNA of the CDR3 is TGCGCCAGCAGTTCCGGGGAGGGCTCACCCCTCCACTTT. Translated: CASSSGEGSPLHF.

CDR3 loop: CASSGGAPSLANTEAFF. The CDR3 nucleotides read TGTGCCAGCTCGGGGGGAGCACCGTCCTTGGCGAACACTGAAGCTTTCTTT. The chain carries TRBV6-4 and TRBJ1-1; weak D call: TRBD1 (5 bases). This CDR3 region has 17 residues. In germline, CDR1 is MRHNA, CDR2 SNTAGT. The V gene lost 8 bases and the J gene lost 1 base, with 23 bases spanning the gap.

This clone was observed a handful of times. The rearrangement joins TRBV27 to TRBJ1-1; D remains unclear. This CDR3 has 13 residues. Germline assignment: CDR1 MNHEY and CDR2 SMNVEV (reference sequence). V lost 5 bases to trimming and J lost 5 bases, with 12 bases between them. DNA of the CDR3: TGTGCCAGCAGTCTGTACGGGAGAACTGAAGCTTTCTTT. It encodes CASSLYGRTEAFF.

The chain recombines TRBV7-2 with TRBJ1-3; D is uncertain. V dropped 3 bases and J dropped 6 bases, with 12 bases sitting between them. This CDR3 is 14 amino acids long. The germline gives CDR1 SGHTA, CDR2 FQGNSA. CDR3 DNA sequence: TGTGCCAGCAGCTTGGGCGGTTCGGTAAACACCATATATTTT. This encodes CASSLGGSVNTIYF.

The gene calls are TRBV19 and TRBJ2-7; 7 bases align to TRBD1. This CDR3 has 14 residues. The germline gives CDR1 LNHDA, CDR2 SQIVND (reference sequence). The trim removed 3 bases at V and 2 bases at J, leaving 4 bases unmatched. CDR3 in DNA: TGTGCCAGTAGTATGGGACAGCTAACCTACGAGCAGTACTTC. The encoded protein is CASSMGQLTYEQYF. The complete variable domain, with remaining parts taken from reference TRBV19 and TRBJ2-7, reads DGGITQSPKYLFRKEGQNVTLSCEQNLNHDAMYWYRQDPGQGLRLIYYSQIVNDFQKGDIAEGYSVSREKKESFPLTVTSAQKNPTAFYLCASSMGQLTYEQYFGPGTRLTVT.

This clone appeared a single time. This rearrangement joins TRBV19 to TRBJ2-6; D remains ambiguous. Trimming took off 3 bases at V and 3 bases at J, with 15 bases between the two ends. Germline loops: CDR1 LNHDA, CDR2 SQIVND (reference sequence). This CDR3 is built from 17 residues. The CDR3, as DNA: TGTGCCAGTAGTATGGGGTCCCCAGTTGTTGGGGCCAACGTCCTGACTTTC. It encodes CASSMGSPVVGANVLTF. Using reference TRBV19 and TRBJ2-6 for the parts outside the CDR3, the full variable domain is DGGITQSPKYLFRKEGQNVTLSCEQNLNHDAMYWYRQDPGQGLRLIYYSQIVNDFQKGDIAEGYSVSREKKESFPLTVTSAQKNPTAFYLCASSMGSPVVGANVLTFGAGSRLTVL.

This clone was recorded only once. The CDR3 reads CASSIVATDQETQYF. The CDR3 DNA follows: TGTGCCAGTAGTATAGTGGCGACGGACCAAGAGACCCAGTACTTC. This chain links TRBV19 with TRBJ2-5; D is unresolved. This CDR3 region has 15 residues. Germline V gene data show CDR1 as LNHDA and CDR2 as SQIVND (reference sequence). Trimming removed 1 base from V and 0 bases from J, with 9 bases in between.

V is TRBV6-1 and J is TRBJ2-5, with TRBD1 matching 9 bases. Looked up from germline, CDR1 is MNHNS and CDR2 is SASEGT. This CDR3 is built from 18 residues. With V trimmed by 4 bases and J by 3 bases, 15 bases remained unmatched. CDR3 in DNA: TGTGCCAGCAGTGCAAAACCGCCGGGACAGGGAGGGAAAGAGACCCAGTACTTC. Encoded protein: CASSAKPPGQGGKETQYF.

The gene calls are TRBV5-1 and TRBJ1-4; perhaps TRBD1 as D (6 bases). Germline CDR1 is SGHRS and CDR2 is YFSETQ. CDR3 length: 14 amino acids. The V and J ends lost 5 bases and 0 bases respectively, with 8 bases between them. The CDR3, as DNA: TGCGCCAGCAGAACAGGGCCAACTAATGAAAAACTGTTTTTT. This encodes CASRTGPTNEKLFF.

This rearrangement joins TRBV7-2 to TRBJ2-7; 7 bases align to TRBD2. The CDR3 spans 15 residues. Germline CDR1 reads SGHTA; CDR2 reads FQGNSA. The trim removed 5 bases at V and 0 bases at J, leaving 7 bases unmatched. CDR3 protein: CASSRLALLSYEQYF. The DNA of the CDR3 is TGTGCCAGCAGCAGACTAGCCCTCCTCTCCTACGAGCAGTACTTC.

CDR3 sequence (DNA): TGTGCCAGCAGATCTACCACAGGGGGCTCCTACAATGAGCAGTTCTTC. Translated, it gives CASRSTTGGSYNEQFF. V and J are TRBV5-6 and TRBJ2-1; 8 nucleotides match TRBD1. Germline V gene sequence: CDR1 SGHDT, CDR2 YYEEEE. J gave up 0 bases and V 5 bases, and 7 bases lay outside the gene matches. CDR3 size: 16 residues. The entire variable domain, with the rest obtained from reference TRBV5-6 and TRBJ2-1, is as follows: DAGVTQSPTHLIKTRGQQVTLRCSPKSGHDTVSWYQQALGQGPQFIFQYYEEEERQRGNFPDRFSGHQFPNYSSELNVNALLLGDSALYLCASRSTTGGSYNEQFFGPGTRLTVL.

A few counts support this clone. The V gene is TRBV5-1, the J gene TRBJ2-1, with 9 bases that match TRBD2. CDR3 length equals 15 residues. Germline V lookup: CDR1 SGHRS, CDR2 YFSETQ. V trimming: 4 bases; J trimming: 8 bases; junction bases outside the gene matches: 10. The CDR3 loop reads CASSPSAGGPDEQFF. Written as DNA, the CDR3 is TGCGCCAGCAGCCCTTCGGCGGGGGGGCCCGATGAGCAGTTCTTC.

This chain joins TRBV4-1 and TRBJ1-4; D not certain. The V gene's germline CDR1 is MGHRA and CDR2 YSYEKL. The V end lost 1 base, the J end lost 8 bases, and 17 bases lay between the germline ends. The CDR3 length is 16 residues. As DNA, the CDR3 is TGCGCCAGCAGCCAAGTGACTACCCGGGGAGACGAAAAACTGTTTTTT. This encodes CASSQVTTRGDEKLFF.

This chain joins TRBV29-1 and TRBJ1-1; D is unresolved. The length of the CDR3 is 13 residues. The germline CDR1 and CDR2 sequences are SQVTM and ANQGSEA. Trimming cost V 7 bases and J 0 bases, with 12 bases left between them. CDR3 region: CSAAGILNTEAFF. CDR3 in DNA: TGCAGCGCCGCCGGGATTCTGAACACTGAAGCTTTCTTT.

This chain joins TRBV6-4 and TRBJ2-2; 8 nucleotides line up with TRBD2. The germline gives CDR1 MRHNA, CDR2 SNTAGT. J gave up 7 bases and V 5 bases, and 3 bases lay outside the gene matches. The CDR3 totals 13 residues. CDR3 in DNA: TGTGCCAGCAGTAGCGGGAGAAGCGGGGAGCTGTTTTTT. This sequence encodes CASSSGRSGELFF.

The chain joins TRBV19 to TRBJ2-2; a possible D gene is TRBD2 (5 bases). The CDR3 is 14 residues long. V shed 7 bases and J shed 4 bases, with 13 bases lying between them. Germline V gene lookup returns CDR1 LNHDA and CDR2 SQIVND (reference sequence). The CDR3 here is CASKLESSTGELFF. In DNA form, the CDR3 reads TGTGCCAGTAAACTAGAAAGTAGCACCGGGGAGCTGTTTTTT.

Relative to its sample, this clone is medium-sized. The rearrangement uses TRBV18 and TRBJ2-7; 8 bases are a match to TRBD2. This CDR3 spans 15 amino acids. From germline, CDR1 is KGHSH and CDR2 LQKENI. Germline trimming cut 6 bases from V and 0 bases from J; bases unmatched to any gene: 7. This CDR3 reads CASSSSGSSSYEQYF. The DNA for the CDR3 is TGTGCCAGCTCGTCCAGCGGGAGTAGCTCCTACGAGCAGTACTTC.

The rearrangement joins TRBV6-5 to TRBJ1-2, with 7 bases identical to TRBD1. The germline V gene encodes CDR1 MNHEY and CDR2 SVGAGI. The CDR3 length is 15 residues. V lost 8 bases and J lost 6; bases outside the gene matches: 15. The CDR3 DNA sequence: TGTGCCAGCCGGCGGCCAGGGGGATTCGGCAATGGCTACACCTTC. As protein: CASRRPGGFGNGYTF.

J is TRBJ2-1 and V is TRBV11-3; 12 nucleotides align to TRBD2. J was trimmed by 5 bases and V by 1 base; bases with no gene match: 0. Germline CDR1 SGHNT, CDR2 YENEEA. The CDR3 has 15 residues. CDR3 amino acids: CASSLGLAGDNEQFF. Here the CDR3 DNA reads TGTGCCAGCAGCTTAGGACTAGCGGGGGACAATGAGCAGTTCTTC.